The 32 T cell receptor beta chains below all came from one sample that was sequenced in a study of blood T cell repertoires in COVID-19. The method was immunoSEQ multiplex PCR; TCRdb's version includes in-frame clones alone and lacks a portion of them. This table holds roughly 150,000 clones, roughly 85% found once. What was sequenced was peripheral blood. The receptors were gathered from a woman older than 75 with active or convalescent COVID-19.

V is TRBV7-9 and J is TRBJ1-5; 12 bases match TRBD1. V lost 5 bases to trimming and J lost 6 bases; unmatched junction nucleotides: 8. The CDR3 sequence is 16 residues long. Germline CDR1 is SEHNR and CDR2 is FQNEAQ (reference sequence). This CDR3 is CASSPGTGGAGQPQHF. Written as DNA, the CDR3 is TGTGCCAGCAGCCCGGGGACAGGGGGCGCCGGTCAGCCCCAGCATTTT.

This chain joins TRBV5-1 and TRBJ2-7; TRBD2 might be the D (5 bases). V was trimmed by 7 bases and J by 3 bases, leaving 8 bases between them. The CDR3 sequence is 11 residues long. Germline-derived CDR1 and CDR2 are SGHRS and YFSETQ. The CDR3 nucleotides are TGCGCCAGCTCTGCGGGCTACGAGCAGTACTTC. Protein: CASSAGYEQYF.

The V gene is TRBV7-3, the J gene TRBJ2-2; 13 positions match TRBD2. This CDR3 spans 19 amino acids. Germline loops: CDR1 SGHTA, CDR2 FQGTGA. The junction had 13 bases not matched to a gene; V was cut back by 4 bases and J by 5 bases. The CDR3, as DNA: TGTGCCAGCAGCTCAAAACCGGGGACTAGCGGGATCAGTACCGGGGAGCTGTTTTTT. Its translation is CASSSKPGTSGISTGELFF.

This chain joins TRBV2 and TRBJ1-1, with 8 bases lining up with TRBD1. This CDR3 region has 14 residues. The germline gives CDR1 SNHLY, CDR2 FYNNEI. The ends lost 5 bases at V and 1 base at J; junction bases unmatched: 3. This chain's CDR3 is CASSPGGWNTEAFF. CDR3 bases: TGTGCCAGCAGTCCAGGGGGCTGGAACACTGAAGCTTTCTTT.

The table lists this clone with a count of one. The chain combines TRBV5-1 with TRBJ2-1, with TRBD1 as a possible D gene (6 bases). Germline V gene sequence: CDR1 SGHRS, CDR2 YFSETQ. Deletions cut 1 base from V and 10 bases from J, with 15 bases between. CDR3 size: 14 residues. The CDR3 sequence: CASSLSPGVREQFF. DNA of the CDR3: TGCGCCAGCAGCTTGAGCCCAGGGGTTCGGGAGCAGTTCTTC. The entire variable domain, with the rest obtained from reference TRBV5-1 and TRBJ2-1, is as follows: KAGVTQTPRYLIKTRGQQVTLSCSPISGHRSVSWYQQTPGQGLQFLFEYFSETQRNKGNFPGRFSGRQFSNSRSEMNVSTLELGDSALYLCASSLSPGVREQFFGPGTRLTVL.

CDR3 protein: CASSLIEAGHEKLFF. The CDR3, as DNA: TGTGCCAGCAGCTTAATAGAGGCGGGACATGAAAAACTGTTTTTT. J is TRBJ1-4 and V is TRBV7-9, with D possibly TRBD1 on 5 matching bases. V shed 2 bases and J shed 6 bases, with 13 bases lying between them. The CDR3 covers 15 residues. Germline CDR1 and CDR2: SEHNR and FQNEAQ (reference sequence).

The J gene is TRBJ1-3, the V gene TRBV25-1; the match to TRBD1 covers 8 bases. This CDR3 comprises 15 residues. Germline CDR1 reads MGHDK; CDR2 reads SYGVNS. V lost 7 bases, J lost 4 bases, and 9 bases stayed unmatched. Written as DNA, the CDR3 is TGTGCCAGCAACAGCCCAGGGACAGGAGGAAACACCATATATTTT. Translation: CASNSPGTGGNTIYF.

V is TRBV7-6 and J is TRBJ2-7; 8 bases fit TRBD2. Germline assignment: CDR1 SGHVS and CDR2 FNYEAQ. The V gene end was trimmed by 1 base and the J gene end by 2 bases; junction bases not matched to a gene: 10. The CDR3 consists of 17 residues. In DNA, the CDR3 is TGTGCCAGCAGCTTAGATCTAGCGGGCCTTTTAACCTACGAGCAGTACTTC. Protein: CASSLDLAGLLTYEQYF.

The chain uses TRBV5-8 and TRBJ1-4, with D uncertain. V lost 2 bases to trimming and J lost 1 base, with 3 bases between them. The CDR3 sequence is 13 residues long. CDR1 is SGHTS, CDR2 YDEGEE, per germline. The CDR3 region has the DNA TGTGCCAGCAGCTTCAGAACTAATGAAAAACTGTTTTTT. This translates into CASSFRTNEKLFF.

The rearrangement uses TRBV10-1 and TRBJ1-4; 7 bases are shared with TRBD1. V shed 3 bases and J 4 bases; nucleotides not matched to a gene: 5. CDR1 and CDR2 from the germline V gene are WNHNN and SYGVQD (reference sequence). The CDR3 is 15 residues long. CDR3 sequence reads: CASSESGTVNEKLFF. In DNA form, the CDR3 reads TGCGCCAGCAGTGAATCGGGGACAGTTAATGAAAAACTGTTTTTT.

The chain carries TRBV19 and TRBJ2-7; 9 bases line up with TRBD2. Looked up from germline, CDR1 is LNHDA and CDR2 is SQIVND (reference sequence). CDR3 length: 15 residues. V lost 5 bases to trimming and J lost 3 bases; unmatched junction nucleotides: 8. The CDR3 reads CASSVGLANNYEQYF. CDR3 sequence (DNA): TGTGCCAGTAGTGTTGGACTAGCGAACAACTACGAGCAGTACTTC.

The chain uses TRBV5-1 and TRBJ1-1, with D hard to call. Germline-derived CDR1 and CDR2 are SGHRS and YFSETQ. V was pared by 1 base and J by 2 bases, with 6 bases between. This CDR3 has 13 amino acids. CDR3 loop: CASSLHKNTEAFF. DNA of the CDR3: TGCGCCAGCAGCTTGCACAAAAACACTGAAGCTTTCTTT.

This clone was seen a few times. V is TRBV3-1 (or the pseudogene TRBV3-2) and J is TRBJ2-4, with D uncertain. Germline CDR1 and CDR2: LGHDT and YNNKEL (reference sequence). CDR3 size: 12 residues. V lost 1 base to trimming and J lost 5 bases, with 3 bases between them. For the CDR3, the DNA is TGTGCCAGCAGCCAAGCAGAAAACATTCAGTACTTC. Its translation is CASSQAENIQYF.

The CDR3 DNA is TGTGCCAGTAGTATGCCGGCGGACATAGGCACCGGGGAGCTGTTTTTT. It codes for CASSMPADIGTGELFF. The chain combines TRBV19 with TRBJ2-2; tentative D call: TRBD1 (5 bases). This CDR3 has 16 amino acids. V was cut by 3 bases and J by 4 bases, with 15 bases left in between. Germline lookup yields CDR1 LNHDA and CDR2 SQIVND (reference sequence).

V and J are TRBV2 and TRBJ2-3; 8 positions match TRBD2. The CDR3 has 16 amino acids. J was trimmed by 2 bases and V by 1 base; bases with no gene match: 5. In germline, CDR1 is SNHLY, CDR2 FYNNEI. The CDR3 spells CASSEGLARPTDTQYF. The CDR3 coding sequence is TGTGCCAGCAGTGAAGGACTAGCGAGACCCACAGATACGCAGTATTTT. Supplemented by reference TRBV2 and TRBJ2-3, the full variable domain reads EPEVTQTPSHQVTQMGQEVILRCVPISNHLYFYWYRQILGQKVEFLVSFYNNEISEKSEIFDDQFSVERPDGSNFTLKIRSTKLEDSAMYFCASSEGLARPTDTQYFGPGTRLTVL.

As DNA, the CDR3 is TGTGCCAGCAGTTGGCGGAGGACTGAAGCTTTCTTT. Encoded protein: CASSWRRTEAFF. The genes are TRBV6-2 or TRBV6-3 and TRBJ1-1; no clear D. Germline CDR1 MNHEY, CDR2 SVGEGT. V lost 4 bases to trimming and J lost 5 bases, with 8 bases between them. This CDR3 comprises 12 residues.

The rearrangement uses TRBV5-4 and TRBJ2-7; D is possibly TRBD1 (6 bases). V was cut by 7 bases and J by 1 base, with 12 bases left in between. CDR3 length: 13 residues. The germline CDR1 and CDR2 sequences are SGHNT and YYREEE (reference sequence). For the CDR3, the DNA is TGTGCCAGCGGGGGCCGAACGTCCTACGAGCAGTACTTC. Protein product: CASGGRTSYEQYF.

Written as DNA, the CDR3 is TGTGCCAGCAGTAGTCGGGTCCAAGAGACCCAGTACTTC. It specifies CASSSRVQETQYF. The chain uses TRBV27 and TRBJ2-5; D is unresolved. Trimming removed 5 bases at V and 1 base at J, with 8 bases between. Germline-derived CDR1 and CDR2 are MNHEY and SMNVEV (reference sequence). The length of the CDR3 is 13 residues.

The rearrangement links TRBV9 to TRBJ2-7, with 13 positions matching TRBD2. The germline gives CDR1 SGDLS, CDR2 YYNGEE. V was pared by 7 bases and J by 2 bases, with 3 bases of the junction left unmatched. The CDR3 runs to 14 residues. As DNA, the CDR3 is TGTGCCAGCCAGGGACTAGCGGGACCCTACGAGCAGTACTTC. Amino acid sequence: CASQGLAGPYEQYF.

V usage is TRBV9 and J usage is TRBJ2-5, with 8 bases identical to TRBD1. The germline gives CDR1 SGDLS, CDR2 YYNGEE. J lost 3 bases, V lost 2 bases, and 6 bases had no gene match. This CDR3 is 15 amino acids long. The CDR3 nucleotides read TGTGCCAGCAGCGTTCGTGGGACAGGAGAAGAGACCCAGTACTTC. This encodes CASSVRGTGEETQYF.

The V and J genes are TRBV5-1 and TRBJ2-3; TRBD2 aligns across 12 bases. V was pared by 0 bases and J by 5 bases, with 4 bases of the junction left unmatched. CDR1 is SGHRS, CDR2 YFSETQ, per germline. CDR3 length: 16 residues. CDR3: CASSLGLAGGVDTQYF. The DNA for the CDR3 is TGCGCCAGCAGCTTGGGGCTAGCGGGAGGGGTAGATACGCAGTATTTT.

The CDR3 bases are TGTGCCAGCAGTCCAAGAAGGCGGGTCTCCTACGAGCAGTACTTC. It translates to CASSPRRRVSYEQYF. The rearrangement links TRBV14 to TRBJ2-7; possibly TRBD2 for D (5 bases). V shed 6 bases and J shed 0 bases, with 15 bases lying between them. This CDR3 region has 15 residues. CDR1 SGHDN and CDR2 FVKESK come from the germline V gene.

J is TRBJ2-3 and V is TRBV5-1, with TRBD2 identical over 11 bases. This CDR3 comprises 17 residues. Germline trimming cut 4 bases from V and 0 bases from J; bases unmatched to any gene: 7. The germline gives CDR1 SGHRS, CDR2 YFSETQ. Here the CDR3 reads CASSTGTSGASTDTQYF. Here the CDR3 DNA reads TGCGCCAGCAGCACGGGGACTAGCGGAGCTAGCACAGATACGCAGTATTTT. The full variable domain, completed using reference TRBV5-1 and TRBJ2-3, is KAGVTQTPRYLIKTRGQQVTLSCSPISGHRSVSWYQQTPGQGLQFLFEYFSETQRNKGNFPGRFSGRQFSNSRSEMNVSTLELGDSALYLCASSTGTSGASTDTQYFGPGTRLTVL.

This clone was counted a single time. The chain links TRBV4-1 to TRBJ2-7, with D perhaps matching TRBD2 (5 bases). Trimming removed 3 bases from V and 1 base from J, with 13 bases in between. Germline values: CDR1 MGHRA, CDR2 YSYEKL. The CDR3 totals 15 residues. CDR3 residues: CASSQLGITSYEQYF. The CDR3 DNA follows: TGCGCCAGCAGCCAGCTCGGGATTACATCCTACGAGCAGTACTTC.

The rearrangement links TRBV6-6 to TRBJ1-6; D unresolved. The CDR3 has 13 residues. The V end lost 2 bases, the J end lost 10 bases, and 9 bases lay between the germline ends. The germline V gene encodes CDR1 MNHNY and CDR2 SVGAGI (reference sequence). CDR3 protein: CASSYLVSSPLHF. The DNA for the CDR3 is TGTGCCAGCAGTTACCTAGTTTCCTCACCCCTCCACTTT.

For the CDR3, the DNA is TGTGCCAGCATCCAGGCTGGCGGGCAAAATCAGCCCCAGCATTTT. Its translation is CASIQAGGQNQPQHF. The chain employs TRBV28 and TRBJ1-5, with D uncertain. V lost 7 bases to trimming and J lost 4 bases, with 17 bases between them. Germline-derived CDR1 and CDR2 are MDHEN and SYDVKM. This CDR3 region has 15 residues.

This chain connects TRBV7-8 to TRBJ2-7, with 13 bases matching TRBD2. The CDR3 contains 15 residues. CDR1 and CDR2 from the germline V gene are SGHVS and FQNEAQ. J gave up 6 bases and V 5 bases, and 7 bases lay outside the gene matches. The CDR3 here is CASSPGLAGEGEQYF. The CDR3 nucleotides are TGTGCCAGCAGCCCAGGACTAGCGGGAGAAGGCGAGCAGTACTTC.

The chain couples TRBV5-1 to TRBJ1-3, with D perhaps matching TRBD1 (6 bases). The germline V gene encodes CDR1 SGHRS and CDR2 YFSETQ. Trimming removed 3 bases from V and 0 bases from J, with 19 bases in between. The CDR3 covers 18 residues. The CDR3 sequence: CASSSTSGAPRSGNTIYF. CDR3 bases: TGCGCCAGCAGCTCGACCTCAGGGGCCCCCCGCTCTGGAAACACCATATATTTT.

The chain links TRBV30 to TRBJ1-1; D is perhaps TRBD1 (5 bases). The CDR3 is 13 amino acids. With 2 bases removed from V and 4 bases from J, the gap between germline ends came to 11 bases. Germline-derived CDR1 and CDR2 are GTSNPN and SVGIG (reference sequence). CDR3 region: CAWSIGQITEAFF. The CDR3 nucleotides read TGTGCCTGGAGTATCGGACAAATCACTGAAGCTTTCTTT.

CDR3 nucleotide sequence: TGTGCCAGCAGCGTACAGGGATCTTCTAACTATGGCTACACCTTC. Amino acids: CASSVQGSSNYGYTF. V gene TRBV27 combines with J gene TRBJ1-2; TRBD1 might be the D (6 bases). Between the trimmed V and J ends, which lost 6 bases and 0 bases, there was a span of 14 bases. This CDR3 has 15 residues. Germline V gene data show CDR1 as MNHEY and CDR2 as SMNVEV (reference sequence).

The V call is TRBV5-1, the J call TRBJ1-6, with D hard to call. CDR1 and CDR2 from the germline V gene are SGHRS and YFSETQ. The V gene lost 2 bases and the J gene lost 9 bases, with 18 bases spanning the gap. This CDR3 region has 16 residues. The CDR3 DNA is TGCGCCAGCAGCTTTGTAGGCCTTTCAGAGGGTTCACCCCTCCACTTT. This codes for CASSFVGLSEGSPLHF.

This clone came up a few times. This sequence joins TRBV7-2 and TRBJ2-1; TRBD2 matches at 11 bases. There are 15 residues in the CDR3. CDR1 and CDR2 from the germline V gene are SGHTA and FQGNSA. With V trimmed by 4 bases and J by 4 bases, 3 bases remained unmatched. CDR3 protein: CASSWTSGLYNEQFF. The CDR3 nucleotides read TGTGCCAGCAGCTGGACTAGCGGGCTTTACAATGAGCAGTTCTTC. Drawing the rest from reference TRBV7-2 and TRBJ2-1, the complete variable domain is GAGVSQSPSNKVTEKGKDVELRCDPISGHTALYWYRQSLGQGLEFLIYFQGNSAPDKSGLPSDRFSAERTGGSVSTLTIQRTQQEDSAVYLCASSWTSGLYNEQFFGPGTRLTVL.